What follows are 2 T cell receptor beta chains derived from one specimen sequenced in a study of cytomegalovirus exposure and HLA in healthy donors. Researchers ran the PCR with 60 Vbeta and 13 Jbeta primers. Produced via immunoSEQ multiplex PCR; TCRdb's table is partial and in-frame only. The sample consists of roughly 120,000 clones, approximately 70% of them appearing once. Sample: PBMCs. These receptors were taken from a woman aged 40 to 50 in good health and CMV-seropositive.

This clone turned up a few times. This rearrangement joins TRBV18 to TRBJ2-1, with 9 nucleotides matching TRBD1. CDR3 size: 14 residues. Germline trimming cut 5 bases from V and 5 bases from J; bases unmatched to any gene: 4. Germline V gene lookup returns CDR1 KGHSH and CDR2 LQKENI. The CDR3 spells CASSGTGINNEQFF. The CDR3 coding sequence is TGTGCCAGCTCAGGGACAGGGATAAACAATGAGCAGTTCTTC.

This clone was seen a few times. This rearrangement joins TRBV9 to TRBJ2-3; 13 nucleotides align to TRBD2. Germline CDR1 reads SGDLS; CDR2 reads YYNGEE. This CDR3 spans 20 amino acids. Trimming cost V 4 bases and J 0 bases; bases outside gene matches: 14. The CDR3 region has the DNA TGTGCCAGCAGCCCCAGGACTAGCGGGAGTGAACCGACTAGCACAGATACGCAGTATTTT. As protein: CASSPRTSGSEPTSTDTQYF.